This T cell receptor (beta chain) comes out of a study of spatial heterogeneity in lung cancer. Sample time point: sample taken at primary tumor resection. From tumor, nontumor lung or frozen PBMC, whole RNA was taken unsorted for sequencing. Samples came from 60 to 75 TRACERx patients with untreated early-stage lung cancer. TCR cDNA molecules each carried a unique molecular identifier. Each CDR3 protein is one row after TCRdb ran MiXCR on the 5' RACE reads. The repertoire holds roughly 80,000 distinct CDR3 sequences, with roughly 12% as singletons. The length of the CDR3 is 14 residues. Germline assignment: CDR1 SGHTA and CDR2 FQGNSA. V was cut by 5 bases and J by 4 bases, with 12 bases left in between. This clonotype was seen many times. Its target is unknown. The study's findings and limits: Resection saw ubiquitous expanded tumor TCRs appear in blood more than follow-up did.

This chain links TRBV7-2 with TRBJ1-5; no definite D call. The clonotype was recovered from a male donor with early-stage non-small cell lung cancer. The sample here was PBMCs, taken at surgery. Here the CDR3 reads CASSQHSSNQPQHF. The CDR3, as DNA: TGTGCCAGCAGCCAACATTCCTCGAATCAGCCCCAGCATTTT. The full variable domain, rest sourced from reference TRBV7-2 and TRBJ1-5, is GAGVSQSPSNKVTEKGKDVELRCDPISGHTALYWYRQSLGQGLEFLIYFQGNSAPDKSGLPSDRFSAERTGGSVSTLTIQRTQQEDSAVYLCASSQHSSNQPQHFGDGTRLSIL.